This TCR beta chain was captured in a study of identical twins. This clonotype has ten or more counts. In TCRdb, the 5' RACE reads were re-called with MiXCR into one record per CDR3 protein. Found here are hundreds of thousands of distinct CDR3 sequences, just over 7% of them singletons; the top ten hold 1.5% to 2%. CDR1 is SEHNR and CDR2 is FQNEAQ in the germline V gene (reference sequence). V was clipped by 0 bases and J by 4 bases, with 10 bases between them. The CDR3 is 15 amino acids. This same sample was also taken into another study, of yellow fever vaccine responses in identical twins.

This chain joins TRBV7-9 and TRBJ2-1; D is possibly TRBD2 (5 bases). The receptor comes from a woman under 30 in good health. The specimen sequenced was PBMCs. The CDR3 reads CASSLAPGGYNEQFF. CDR3 DNA: TGTGCCAGCAGCTTAGCGCCGGGCGGGTACAATGAGCAGTTCTTC.